This TCR beta chain stems from a study of cytomegalovirus exposure and HLA in healthy donors. PCR involved 60 Vbeta and 13 Jbeta primers. Assay: immunoSEQ multiplex PCR; the TCRdb copy retains only in-frame clones and omits some. This table has around 120,000 clones, about three quarters appearing once. There are 13 residues in the CDR3. In germline, CDR1 is SGHTA, CDR2 FQGNSA. V was clipped by 5 bases and J by 3 bases, with 10 bases between them. The sequence came from a woman aged 40 to 55 in good health and CMV-seropositive. The V call is TRBV7-2, the J call TRBJ2-5; D may be TRBD1 (6 bases). The source material was PBMCs. CDR3 DNA: TGTGCCAGCAGCCCCGGACAGAAAGAGACCCAGTACTTC. Its protein product is CASSPGQKETQYF.